This TCR beta chain comes out of a study of T cells and Merkel cell carcinoma outcomes. General study points: Reportedly, T-cell repertoire with density predicts Merkel cell carcinoma outcomes.

To note about this clone: Its specificity is not known.

TCRdb's copy holds only in-frame clones and misses some; the assay was immunoSEQ multiplex PCR. The sample yields some 15,000 clones, about 89% seen once. This receptor was identified in a human donor with Merkel cell carcinoma. The sample was tumor tissue from Merkel cell carcinoma.

CDR3 region: CASTSLNQPQHF. DNA for the CDR3: TGTGCCAGCACCTCTCTCAATCAGCCCCAGCATTTT. This chain links TRBV28 with TRBJ1-5; the D is unclear. This CDR3 has 12 residues. CDR1 MDHEN and CDR2 SYDVKM come from the germline V gene. Deletions cut 7 bases from V and 3 bases from J, with 7 bases between.